Shown below are 17 T cell receptor beta chains from a single sample sequenced in a study of identical twins. TCRdb independently ran MiXCR on the 5' RACE reads; one entry per CDR3 protein. The sample has around 1.7 million distinct CDR3 sequences; roughly 35% are singletons. The sample taken for sequencing was cord blood. These receptor sequences come from a newborn girl in good health.

This rearrangement joins TRBV29-1 to TRBJ2-1; maybe TRBD2 (5 bases). The end of the DNA fits TRBJ2-7 better, so the J call may be wrong. CDR1 is SQVTM, CDR2 ANQGSEA, per germline. CDR3 length: 16 amino acids. CDR3 amino acids: CSVSSLGSPSYNEQYF. For the CDR3, the DNA is TGCAGCGTCTCGTCGTTGGGGAGCCCTTCCTACAATGAGCAGTACTTC.

This sequence joins TRBV30 and TRBJ2-3; D call uncertain. Per the germline V gene, CDR1 is GTSNPN and CDR2 is SVGIG (reference sequence). Trimming cost V 3 bases and J 2 bases, with 9 bases left between them. This CDR3 spans 13 amino acids. The CDR3 bases are TGTGCCTGGAGCCGAATTAACACAGATACGCAGTATTTT. Translated: CAWSRINTDTQYF.

This clonotype has just one count. This chain links TRBV24-1 with TRBJ2-2, with 7 bases that match TRBD2. The germline gives CDR1 KGHDR, CDR2 SFDVKD. The CDR3 runs 16 residues. Trimming at V came to 3 bases and at J to 3 bases, leaving 6 bases not matched to a gene. This chain's CDR3 is CATSDNGGGYTGELFF. The CDR3 coding sequence is TGTGCCACCAGTGATAACGGCGGGGGTTACACCGGGGAGCTGTTTTTT.

V usage is TRBV15 and J usage is TRBJ1-5; D uncertain. This CDR3 region has 15 residues. Trimming shortened V by 3 bases and J by 0 bases, and 9 bases separated the two germline ends. CDR1 and CDR2 from the germline V gene are LNHNV and YYDKDF (reference sequence). In DNA form, the CDR3 reads TGTGCCACCAGCAGCGGCTTGAGTAGCAATCAGCCCCAGCATTTT. It specifies CATSSGLSSNQPQHF.

The table lists this clonotype with many counts. The genes are TRBV10-3 and TRBJ2-5; no clear D gene. Deletions cut 4 bases from V and 1 base from J, with 10 bases between. Germline V gene lookup returns CDR1 ENHRY and CDR2 SYGVKD. The CDR3 is made up of 14 amino acids. DNA of the CDR3: TGTGCCATCAGTGGTAGTAAGGCCCAAGAGACCCAGTACTTC. Translation gives CAISGSKAQETQYF.

There are a few counts of this clonotype. The V call is TRBV20-1, the J call TRBJ2-3; no definite D call. The CDR3 has 12 amino acids. Germline CDR1 DFQATT, CDR2 SNEGSKA (reference sequence). V lost 8 bases and J lost 2, with 11 bases in between. The CDR3 bases are TGCAGTTCAAATTGGGCCACAGATACGCAGTATTTT. Translation: CSSNWATDTQYF.

A word on this clonotype: Without the conserved terminal phenylalanine or tryptophan, this CDR3 likely stems from a read error. V and J are TRBV6-5 and TRBJ1-4; D is unclear. V gave up 6 bases and J gave up 7 bases, with 15 bases separating them. Germline assignment: CDR1 MNHEY and CDR2 SVGAGI. The length of the CDR3 is 14 residues. The CDR3 here is CASSCNLEVEKLFV. The DNA of the CDR3 is TGTGCCAGCAGCTGCAACCTGGAGGTTGAAAAACTGTTTGTT.

The V call is TRBV12-3 or TRBV12-4, the J call TRBJ2-1, with D perhaps TRBD1 or TRBD2 (5 bases each). V was shortened by 3 bases and J by 4 bases, with 19 bases between the two germline ends. CDR3 length equals 17 residues. CDR3: CASSLPGRDPNYNEQFF. The CDR3 DNA reads as TGTGCCAGCAGTTTGCCCGGCCGGGACCCTAATTACAATGAGCAGTTCTTC.

In this sample, this clonotype turned up many times. The chain recombines TRBV12-3 or TRBV12-4 with TRBJ2-5; 11 positions agree with TRBD2. Trimming cost V 5 bases and J 2 bases; bases outside gene matches: 1. The CDR3 loop spans 14 amino acids. The CDR3 region is CASSRLAGQETQYF. The CDR3 DNA follows: TGTGCCAGCAGTCGACTAGCGGGGCAAGAGACCCAGTACTTC.

The gene calls are TRBV10-3 and TRBJ2-7; 7 nucleotides match TRBD1. J lost 6 bases, V lost 3 bases, and 11 bases had no gene match. Looked up from germline, CDR1 is ENHRY and CDR2 is SYGVKD. The CDR3 spans 15 residues. The CDR3 DNA is TGTGCCATCAGTGATATTAAAGGGACAGAGGGCGAGCAGTACTTC. This translates into CAISDIKGTEGEQYF.

This chain joins TRBV7-8 and TRBJ2-1; D is perhaps TRBD1 (5 bases). Germline V gene sequence: CDR1 SGHVS, CDR2 FQNEAQ. The ends were cut back, 1 base at V and 6 bases at J, with 16 bases in the middle. The CDR3 runs to 16 residues. This chain's CDR3 is CASSLVSDTGFNEQFF. The CDR3 nucleotides are TGTGCCAGCAGCTTAGTGTCGGACACTGGATTCAATGAGCAGTTCTTC. Full variable domain (remainder filled in from reference TRBV7-8 and TRBJ2-1): GAGVSQSPRYKVAKRGQDVALRCDPISGHVSLFWYQQALGQGPEFLTYFQNEAQLDKSGLPSDRFFAERPEGSVSTLKIQRTQQEDSAVYLCASSLVSDTGFNEQFFGPGTRLTVL.

This clonotype was observed a few times. The chain recombines TRBV20-1 with TRBJ2-7; 7 bases map to TRBD2. V dropped 2 bases and J dropped 6; count of bases not matched to a gene: 10. Germline CDR1 DFQATT, CDR2 SNEGSKA (reference sequence). This CDR3 contains 14 residues. CDR3 loop: CSARPTGRRGEQYF. Here the CDR3 DNA reads TGCAGTGCTAGACCCACCGGGAGGAGGGGCGAGCAGTACTTC.

The chain couples TRBV7-9 to TRBJ2-4; D is perhaps TRBD1 (6 bases). V lost 5 bases to trimming and J lost 11 bases, with 19 bases between them. The CDR3 runs 14 residues. Per the germline V gene, CDR1 is SEHNR and CDR2 is FQNEAQ (reference sequence). The CDR3 spells CASSLSGDLNLQYF. CDR3 DNA sequence: TGTGCCAGCAGCCTATCAGGGGACCTAAATCTTCAGTACTTC.

With regard to this clonotype: One junction end does not reproduce the germline sequence, and a read error may be involved. This rearrangement joins TRBV4-2 to TRBJ2-1; 13 nucleotides line up with TRBD2. CDR1 LGHNA and CDR2 YNFKEQ come from the germline V gene. The CDR3 has 16 residues. CDR3 DNA: TGTGCCAGCAGCCAAATCACTAGCGGGAGGGCCAATGGGCAGTTCTTC. The encoded protein is CASSQITSGRANGQFF.

This clonotype has only a few counts. The V call is TRBV7-2, the J call TRBJ1-1; 10 bases fit TRBD1. Germline values: CDR1 SGHTA, CDR2 FQGNSA. The CDR3 extends over 17 amino acids. V was clipped by 1 base and J by 1 base; unmatched bases: 6. CDR3 in DNA: TGTGCCAGCAGCTTAGGGGACAGGGGCCTTCAGAACACTGAAGCTTTCTTT. This encodes CASSLGDRGLQNTEAFF.

The chain combines TRBV7-8 with TRBJ2-4, with 16 bases lining up with TRBD2. Germline V gives CDR1 SGHVS, CDR2 FQNEAQ. The V segment lost 1 base and the J segment 0 bases; nucleotides outside the gene matches: 15. The CDR3 contains 23 residues. CDR3 loop: CASSLERPGLAGGLISAKNIQYF. CDR3 nucleotide sequence: TGTGCCAGCAGCTTAGAACGACCGGGACTAGCGGGGGGGCTAATCTCAGCCAAAAACATTCAGTACTTC.

This clonotype was picked up a small number of times. This chain joins TRBV9 and TRBJ1-2, with 8 nucleotides matching TRBD1. Losses at the gene ends were 0 bases for V and 0 bases for J; bases not matched to a gene: 4. The germline CDR1 and CDR2 sequences are SGDLS and YYNGEE. This CDR3 is built from 16 residues. The CDR3 nucleotides read TGTGCCAGCAGCGTAGTCCCAGGGGGCTCTAACTATGGCTACACCTTC. Protein sequence: CASSVVPGGSNYGYTF.